What follows describes a single T cell receptor beta chain. The antigen this receptor binds is unknown. Base-call qualities are not available, and no considerably larger clone is one nucleotide away. From its cysteine to its phenylalanine, the CDR3 spans 16 amino acids. Solely the CDR3 DNA is kept, with 48 bases framed from the first base. Trimming removed 2 bases from V and 2 bases from J; the gene matches leave 5 bases unexplained. CDR1 is given as SGHNT and CDR2 as YYREEE, both from the germline V gene (reference sequence). Library prep was done by the immunoSEQ multiplex PCR assay. For TCR sequencing, RNA was extracted from every sample and reverse transcribed into cDNA to serve as template. SuperScript III was used for first-strand cDNA synthesis, primed with a 2:1 mix of oligo-dT and random hexamers. Amplification bias was assessed with a synthetic immune receptor repertoire, and residual bias was removed computationally. On the authors' methods: Raw reads were preprocessed for error removal, and CDR3 was defined according to IMGT conventions as running from the conserved cysteine to phenylalanine. Clonality was computed by normalizing Shannon entropy by log2 of the number of productive unique TCRs and subtracting the result from 1. CD4 or CD8 identity of scalp clones was inferred by cross-referencing scalp TCRbeta sequences with sorted blood CD4 and CD8 repertoires. The immuneACCESS repertoire file appears here via TCRdb, limited to in-frame rearrangements. These files lack a portion of the clones; in checked studies, under half of the deficit traces to unresolved V genes, and the cause of the others is not known. Clone size and V and J calls were adopted from that table, with D and trimming inferred from the DNA. Present in this sample are over 95,000 clones, 41% of which were seen just once. The top ten clones comprise 1% to 1.5% of the sample.

The sample is drawn from a study of CD8+ T cells in alopecia areata (dated by TCRdb to between 2017 and 2018). Turning to the overall study: Treated patients were enrolled in an open-label pilot trial of oral tofacitinib at 5 to 10 mg twice daily for moderate-to-severe alopecia areata. Scalp tissue and sorted CD4+ and CD8+ peripheral blood T cells from patchy and totalis/universalis alopecia areata patients and from healthy controls were covered by human TCRbeta sequencing. Amplification of TCRbeta CDR3 regions was done by immunoSEQ multiplex PCR using 35 Vbeta forward primers and 13 Jbeta reverse primers. The RNA source kit depended on sample type: the PAXgene miRNA kit for fixed scalp, the miRNeasy kit for PBMCs, and the RNeasy kit for mouse skin. Patients on tofacitinib were biopsied at baseline and after 4 and 24 weeks of treatment, and several of the patients also had a later scalp biopsy. Scalp clonality was compared among normal scalp (n=4), patchy alopecia areata scalp (n=8), and alopecia totalis/universalis scalp (n=8). Patients stayed on tofacitinib for 6 to 18 months and then had 6 months of follow-up off drug so that delayed response and recurrence could be assessed. The study used high-throughput TCRbeta sequencing to examine T cell clonal expansion in alopecia areata, in both the C3H/HeJ mouse model and human patients.

From alopecia areata patients, peripheral blood was collected along with lesional scalp punch biopsies. PBMCs were isolated by density centrifugation and stained for CD3, CD4 and CD8, and CD4+ and CD8+ T cells were sorted on a FACSAria. Findings and caveats that apply to the study as a whole: Compared with normal scalp, lesional scalp had higher clonality and more expanded CD8+ clones, particularly in alopecia totalis/universalis, a pattern that suggests antigenic drive. Unlike mouse skin, where gammadelta T cells dominate, normal human skin contains resident alphabeta T cells that get sequenced too, which complicates analysis of the scalp TCR repertoire. Shared TCR sequences between patients were less evident than in mice, which may be partly attributable to HLA diversity in the patient population.

The sequenced material came from CD4+ T cells sorted from blood. The sequence came from a human donor with alopecia areata. This sequence uses TRBV5-4 and TRBJ2-2, and TRBD1 matches 8 of the central bases. The CDR3 is CASSLYRGANTGELFF. The base sequence is TGTGCCAGCAGCTTATACAGGGGGGCTAACACCGGGGAGCTGTTTTTT.